These T cell receptor beta chains were read from a single sample in a study of glioma-infiltrating T cells after dendritic cell vaccination. The table came from immunoSEQ multiplex PCR; TCRdb's copy has only in-frame clones and leaves some out. The sample shows about 65,000 clones, around nine tenths of them seen only once. Sequenced material: blood, taken after dendritic cell vaccination. The receptor source for this set is a human donor with glioblastoma. Both conserved end residues are part of each CDR3. Fields, in order: clone size, D gene, V gene, J gene, CDR3 protein, CDR3 DNA. A D gene is named only where the DNA matches it firmly. Part of the rows lack a size; the others show once, few, many or a class for expanded clones.

clone_size: -
d_call: -
v_call: TRBV19
j_call: TRBJ1-5
cdr3_aa: CASSRQATYQPQHF
cdr3_nt: TGTGCCAGCAGCAGACAGGCCACTTATCAGCCCCAGCATTTT

clone_size: -
d_call: -
v_call: TRBV18
j_call: TRBJ1-5
cdr3_aa: CASSPTGTLMNQPQHF
cdr3_nt: TGTGCCAGCTCACCTACCGGGACACTAATGAATCAGCCCCAGCATTTT

clone_size: -
d_call: -
v_call: TRBV30
j_call: TRBJ1-1
cdr3_aa: CAWSVQMNTEAFF
cdr3_nt: TGTGCCTGGAGTGTACAGATGAACACTGAAGCTTTCTTT

clone_size: few
d_call: TRBD1
v_call: TRBV18
j_call: TRBJ1-3
cdr3_aa: CASSLTTGDGNTIYF
cdr3_nt: TGTGCCAGCTCACTTACGACAGGGGACGGAAACACCATATATTTT

clone_size: -
d_call: -
v_call: TRBV6-1
j_call: TRBJ2-7
cdr3_aa: CASIAGLSYEQYF
cdr3_nt: TGTGCCAGCATCGCGGGACTCTCCTACGAGCAGTACTTC

clone_size: -
d_call: TRBD2
v_call: TRBV6-6
j_call: TRBJ2-2
cdr3_aa: CASTPSRGGHTGELFF
cdr3_nt: TGTGCCAGCACCCCCTCTCGGGGGGGCCACACCGGGGAGCTGTTTTTT

clone_size: -
d_call: -
v_call: TRBV7-2
j_call: TRBJ2-7
cdr3_aa: CASSSRGSEQYF
cdr3_nt: TGTGCCAGCAGCTCCAGGGGTAGCGAGCAGTACTTC

clone_size: -
d_call: -
v_call: TRBV6-4
j_call: TRBJ1-1
cdr3_aa: CASIRWRTSMNTEAFF
cdr3_nt: TGTGCCAGCATCAGGTGGAGGACGAGCATGAACACTGAAGCTTTCTTT

clone_size: -
d_call: -
v_call: TRBV12-5
j_call: TRBJ1-5
cdr3_aa: CASDGGGGNQPQHF
cdr3_nt: TGTGCTAGTGACGGGGGTGGAGGCAATCAGCCCCAGCATTTT

clone_size: -
d_call: TRBD1
v_call: TRBV6-1
j_call: TRBJ2-7
cdr3_aa: CASRERDRFYEQYF
cdr3_nt: TGTGCCAGCAGGGAAAGGGACAGGTTCTACGAGCAGTACTTC

clone_size: -
d_call: TRBD1
v_call: TRBV11-1
j_call: TRBJ1-2
cdr3_aa: CASSLAGQGYGYTF
cdr3_nt: TGTGCCAGCAGCTTAGCGGGACAGGGCTATGGCTACACCTTC

clone_size: -
d_call: -
v_call: TRBV10-2
j_call: TRBJ1-6
cdr3_aa: CASSDAGTDSPLHF
cdr3_nt: TGCGCCAGCAGTGATGCGGGCACGGATTCACCCCTCCACTTT

clone_size: -
d_call: -
v_call: TRBV6-4
j_call: TRBJ2-1
cdr3_aa: CASSEEAERSSYNEQFF
cdr3_nt: TGTGCCAGCAGCGAAGAAGCGGAACGGAGCTCCTACAATGAGCAGTTCTTC

clone_size: -
d_call: TRBD1
v_call: TRBV7-6
j_call: TRBJ1-1
cdr3_aa: CASSHGTAPVMLAEAFF
cdr3_nt: TGTGCCAGCAGCCATGGGACAGCCCCCGTGATGTTGGCTGAAGCTTTCTTT

clone_size: once
d_call: -
v_call: TRBV6-6
j_call: TRBJ1-2
cdr3_aa: CASRPALGQGGGYTF
cdr3_nt: TGTGCCAGCAGGCCCGCCTTAGGTCAGGGTGGGGGCTACACCTTC

clone_size: few
d_call: TRBD1
v_call: TRBV19
j_call: TRBJ2-3
cdr3_aa: CASSPTDRGLKDTQYF
cdr3_nt: TGTGCCAGTAGTCCTACGGACAGGGGGCTGAAAGATACGCAGTATTTT

clone_size: -
d_call: TRBD2
v_call: TRBV5-5
j_call: TRBJ2-3
cdr3_aa: CASSLREGRDTQYF
cdr3_nt: TGTGCCAGCAGCCTCCGGGAGGGCCGAGATACGCAGTATTTT

clone_size: -
d_call: -
v_call: TRBV19
j_call: TRBJ2-3
cdr3_aa: CASSIAQGLAWTDTQYF
cdr3_nt: TGTGCCAGTAGTATAGCTCAAGGGCTAGCCTGGACAGATACGCAGTATTTT

clone_size: -
d_call: TRBD1
v_call: TRBV29-1
j_call: TRBJ1-2
cdr3_aa: CSVLGTGKYGYTF
cdr3_nt: TGCAGCGTTCTAGGGACAGGGAAGTATGGCTACACCTTC

clone_size: -
d_call: -
v_call: TRBV5-1
j_call: TRBJ1-1
cdr3_aa: CASRGPGVNTEAFF
cdr3_nt: TGCGCCAGCAGGGGCCCGGGGGTGAACACTGAAGCTTTCTTT

clone_size: -
d_call: -
v_call: TRBV5-4
j_call: TRBJ2-2
cdr3_aa: CASSLDSITGELFF
cdr3_nt: TGTGCCAGCAGCTTGGACAGCATAACCGGGGAGCTGTTTTTT

clone_size: -
d_call: TRBD1
v_call: TRBV5-1
j_call: TRBJ2-2
cdr3_aa: CASSFSPDRGQGGELFF
cdr3_nt: TGCGCCAGCAGCTTCTCCCCGGACAGGGGACAAGGCGGGGAGCTGTTTTTT